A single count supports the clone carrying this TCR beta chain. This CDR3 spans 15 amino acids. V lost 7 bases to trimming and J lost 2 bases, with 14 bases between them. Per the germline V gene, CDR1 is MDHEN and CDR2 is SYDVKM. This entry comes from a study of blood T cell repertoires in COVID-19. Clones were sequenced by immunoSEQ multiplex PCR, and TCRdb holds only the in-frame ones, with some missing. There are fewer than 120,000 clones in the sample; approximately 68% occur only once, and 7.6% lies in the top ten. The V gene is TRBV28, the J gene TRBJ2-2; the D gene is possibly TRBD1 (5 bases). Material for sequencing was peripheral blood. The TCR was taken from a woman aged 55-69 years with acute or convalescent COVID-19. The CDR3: CASTRADANTGELFF. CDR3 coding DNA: TGTGCCAGCACCAGGGCGGACGCCAACACCGGGGAGCTGTTTTTT.